This is a list of T cell receptor beta chains from one sample in a study of blood T cell repertoires in COVID-19. Generated by immunoSEQ multiplex PCR, the TCRdb table keeps only in-frame clones and is missing some. The sample shows 200,000 to 300,000 clones, around 84% of them seen only once. Sequenced input: peripheral blood. These receptors came from a man aged 60 to 69 with acute or convalescent COVID-19. Both conserved end residues are part of each CDR3. D genes are given only for firm matches. Expanded clones get a size class; other rows say once, few or many, or leave the size out.

V: TRBV27; J: TRBJ2-2; length: 16; size: .; D: TRBD2; CDR3: CASSSGTSGNTGELFF; DNA: TGTGCCAGCAGTTCTGGGACTAGCGGGAACACCGGGGAGCTGTTTTTT
V: TRBV10-3; J: TRBJ1-1; length: 13; size: .; D: .; CDR3: CAISAGENTEAFF; DNA: TGTGCCATCAGTGCGGGAGAGAACACTGAAGCTTTCTTT
V: TRBV9; J: TRBJ2-3; length: 16; size: .; D: TRBD1; CDR3: CASSTRDRVGTDTQYF; DNA: TGTGCCAGCAGCACCCGGGACAGGGTGGGCACAGATACGCAGTATTTT
V: TRBV7-9; J: TRBJ2-3; length: 17; size: .; D: TRBD2; CDR3: CASSGRWGGVPADTQYF; DNA: TGTGCCAGCAGCGGCCGGTGGGGAGGGGTCCCGGCAGATACGCAGTATTTT
V: TRBV12-3/TRBV12-4; J: TRBJ1-1; length: 13; size: .; D: .; CDR3: CASLQGFLTEAFF; DNA: TGTGCCAGTCTACAGGGTTTCCTCACTGAAGCTTTCTTT
V: TRBV7-6; J: TRBJ1-1; length: 17; size: .; D: TRBD1; CDR3: CASSSRGPGQGNTEAFF; DNA: TGTGCCAGCAGCTCTAGGGGGCCGGGACAGGGGAACACTGAAGCTTTCTTT
V: TRBV5-1; J: TRBJ1-2; length: 16; size: .; D: .; CDR3: CASSLGFGGTGVGYTF; DNA: TGCGCCAGCAGCTTGGGTTTCGGGGGAACGGGAGTAGGCTACACCTTC
V: TRBV10-3; J: TRBJ2-5; length: 11; size: .; D: .; CDR3: CAISAGETQYF; DNA: TGTGCCATCAGTGCCGGGGAGACCCAGTACTTC
V: TRBV7-7; J: TRBJ2-7; length: 19; size: once; D: .; CDR3: CASSLACGAGASTLYEQYF; DNA: TGTGCTAGCAGCTTAGCGTGTGGAGCGGGTGCCTCCACCCTCTACGAGCAGTACTTC
V: TRBV5-1; J: TRBJ2-5; length: 17; size: once; D: TRBD2; CDR3: CASSLAALAGDQETQYF; DNA: TGCGCCAGCAGCTTGGCCGCACTAGCGGGGGACCAAGAGACCCAGTACTTC
V: TRBV27; J: TRBJ2-2; length: 15; size: .; D: TRBD2; CDR3: CASRTSGPNTGELFF; DNA: TGTGCCAGCAGGACTAGCGGGCCGAACACCGGGGAGCTGTTTTTT
V: TRBV2; J: TRBJ1-5; length: 20; size: .; D: TRBD1; CDR3: CASSEGDRLPYYLGNQPQHF; DNA: TGTGCCAGCAGTGAAGGGGACAGGCTTCCTTATTATTTGGGCAATCAGCCCCAGCATTTT
V: TRBV7-2; J: TRBJ1-5; length: 14; size: .; D: TRBD1; CDR3: CASSFSRGQQPQHF; DNA: TGTGCCAGCAGCTTCAGCAGGGGGCAGCAGCCCCAGCATTTT
V: TRBV2; J: TRBJ1-2; length: 14; size: .; D: TRBD1; CDR3: CASRDGTGSYGYTF; DNA: TGTGCCAGCAGGGATGGGACAGGGTCCTATGGCTACACCTTC
V: TRBV2; J: TRBJ1-1; length: 14; size: .; D: .; CDR3: CASSVARRNTEAFF; DNA: TGTGCCAGCAGTGTAGCCCGGAGGAACACTGAAGCTTTCTTT
V: TRBV6-5; J: TRBJ1-1; length: 13; size: once; D: .; CDR3: CASGKDRNTEAFF; DNA: TGTGCCAGCGGGAAGGACAGAAACACTGAAGCTTTCTTT
V: TRBV21-1; J: TRBJ1-1; length: 17; size: .; D: .; CDR3: CASSKGTGTGDNTEAFF; DNA: TGTGCCAGCAGCAAAGGTACCGGGACAGGGGATAACACTGAAGCTTTCTTT
V: TRBV7-8; J: TRBJ2-3; length: 14; size: .; D: .; CDR3: CASSQTSSTDTQYF; DNA: TGTGCCAGCAGCCAGACTAGTTCCACAGATACGCAGTATTTT
V: TRBV6-2/TRBV6-3; J: TRBJ2-1; length: 15; size: .; D: .; CDR3: CASSYQGVSYNEQFF; DNA: TGTGCCAGCAGTTACCAGGGTGTCTCCTACAATGAGCAGTTCTTC
V: TRBV18; J: TRBJ2-3; length: 16; size: .; D: .; CDR3: CASSPFSRDRVGTQYF; DNA: TGTGCCAGCTCACCATTTTCCAGGGATCGGGTGGGTACGCAGTATTTT
V: TRBV7-8; J: TRBJ1-6; length: 17; size: once; D: TRBD1; CDR3: CASSPRTGGSYNSPLHF; DNA: TGTGCCAGCAGCCCCCGGACAGGGGGTTCCTATAATTCACCCCTCCACTTT
V: TRBV18; J: TRBJ2-1; length: 15; size: .; D: TRBD2; CDR3: CASSPSGGLYNEQFF; DNA: TGTGCCAGCTCACCAAGCGGGGGGCTCTACAATGAGCAGTTCTTC
V: TRBV5-8; J: TRBJ2-1; length: 14; size: .; D: TRBD2; CDR3: CASSGLADYNEQFF; DNA: TGTGCCAGCAGTGGGCTAGCGGACTACAATGAGCAGTTCTTC
V: TRBV28; J: TRBJ2-3; length: 11; size: few; D: TRBD2; CDR3: CASTSGGTQYF; DNA: TGTGCCAGCACCTCGGGGGGTACGCAGTATTTT
V: TRBV4-3; J: TRBJ1-6; length: 18; size: .; D: .; CDR3: CASSQDGVAGLINSPLHF; DNA: TGCGCCAGCAGCCAAGATGGTGTGGCTGGACTGATAAATTCACCCCTCCACTTT
V: TRBV7-8; J: TRBJ2-5; length: 14; size: .; D: TRBD2; CDR3: CASSSNSGEETQYF; DNA: TGTGCCAGCAGCTCCAATAGCGGGGAAGAGACCCAGTACTTC
V: TRBV7-8; J: TRBJ2-1; length: 14; size: .; D: .; CDR3: CASSPRGAYNEQFF; DNA: TGTGCCAGCAGCCCCCGGGGGGCTTACAATGAGCAGTTCTTC
V: TRBV18; J: TRBJ1-1; length: 13; size: .; D: TRBD1; CDR3: CASSPQGAVEAFF; DNA: TGTGCCAGCTCACCACAGGGGGCTGTTGAAGCTTTCTTT
V: TRBV5-6; J: TRBJ1-5; length: 15; size: few; D: .; CDR3: CASTRRGYGNQPQHF; DNA: TGTGCCAGCACCCGTCGGGGATATGGCAATCAGCCCCAGCATTTT
V: TRBV6-2/TRBV6-3; J: TRBJ1-1; length: 14; size: .; D: .; CDR3: CASSYGQGPTEAFF; DNA: TGTGCCAGCAGTTACGGGCAGGGTCCTACTGAAGCTTTCTTT
V: TRBV9; J: TRBJ2-3; length: 18; size: .; D: TRBD2; CDR3: CASSPQSGSGRYTDTQYF; DNA: TGTGCCAGCAGCCCCCAGAGCGGTAGCGGGAGATACACAGATACGCAGTATTTT
V: TRBV6-2/TRBV6-3; J: TRBJ1-1; length: 12; size: .; D: .; CDR3: CASSRTRVEAFF; DNA: TGTGCCAGCAGTCGCACACGGGTGGAGGCTTTCTTT
V: TRBV19; J: TRBJ1-5; length: 13; size: .; D: .; CDR3: CASGRQSAQPQHF; DNA: TGTGCCAGTGGACGACAGTCGGCTCAGCCCCAGCATTTT
V: TRBV10-3; J: TRBJ2-6; length: 20; size: .; D: .; CDR3: CAIPYDNGSSRFRGANVLTF; DNA: TGTGCCATCCCATACGATAACGGATCATCCAGGTTTAGAGGGGCCAACGTCCTGACTTTC
V: TRBV4-1; J: TRBJ2-6; length: 15; size: .; D: TRBD2; CDR3: CASSPGGSGANVLTF; DNA: TGCGCCAGCAGCCCGGGGGGATCTGGGGCCAACGTCCTGACTTTC
V: TRBV13; J: TRBJ1-1; length: 13; size: .; D: .; CDR3: CASSFARNTEAFF; DNA: TGTGCCAGCAGCTTCGCCAGGAACACTGAAGCTTTCTTT
V: TRBV30; J: TRBJ2-7; length: 15; size: .; D: .; CDR3: CAWRGTRVASYEQYF; DNA: TGTGCCTGGAGAGGTACAAGAGTAGCCTCCTACGAGCAGTACTTC
V: TRBV28; J: TRBJ1-3; length: 14; size: .; D: .; CDR3: CASKSGASGNTIYF; DNA: TGTGCCAGCAAATCAGGGGCCTCTGGAAACACCATATATTTT
V: TRBV30; J: TRBJ1-2; length: 16; size: .; D: .; CDR3: CAWSILQGWSNYGYTF; DNA: TGTGCCTGGAGTATCCTACAGGGATGGTCAAACTATGGCTACACCTTC
V: TRBV2; J: TRBJ2-3; length: 15; size: few; D: .; CDR3: CASSVPAVSTDTQYF; DNA: TGTGCCAGCAGTGTTCCAGCGGTTAGCACAGATACGCAGTATTTT
V: TRBV4-2; J: TRBJ2-1; length: 19; size: .; D: TRBD2; CDR3: CASSQDFRLAGTSYNEQFF; DNA: TGTGCCAGCAGCCAAGATTTCCGACTAGCGGGAACTAGTTACAATGAGCAGTTCTTC
V: TRBV28; J: TRBJ1-3; length: 15; size: .; D: .; CDR3: CASSTPQGSGNTIYF; DNA: TGTGCCAGCAGTACGCCACAGGGCTCTGGAAACACCATATATTTT
V: TRBV12-3/TRBV12-4; J: TRBJ2-7; length: 13; size: once; D: .; CDR3: CASSYSSFYEQYF; DNA: TGTGCCAGCAGTTATAGCTCCTTCTACGAGCAGTACTTC
V: TRBV11-2; J: TRBJ2-7; length: 15; size: .; D: TRBD1; CDR3: CASSLEGQGLYEQYF; DNA: TGTGCCAGCAGCTTAGAGGGACAGGGCCTATACGAGCAGTACTTC
V: TRBV4-1; J: TRBJ2-3; length: 16; size: .; D: TRBD2; CDR3: CASSQTGLVYTDTQYF; DNA: TGCGCCAGCAGCCAAACGGGACTAGTCTACACAGATACGCAGTATTTT